This passage covers 29 T cell receptor beta chains from one sample sequenced in a study of blood T cell repertoires in COVID-19. Generated by immunoSEQ multiplex PCR, the TCRdb table keeps only in-frame clones and is missing some. This table has 160,000 or so clones, around 85% appearing once. Sequenced sample: PBMCs or T cells enriched from blood (not recorded which). These TCRs come from a middle-aged woman with acute COVID-19.

The chain combines TRBV5-4 with TRBJ2-5, with 10 bases identical to TRBD1. The trim removed 4 bases at V and 4 bases at J, leaving 4 bases unmatched. CDR3 length: 14 amino acids. The germline CDR1 and CDR2 sequences are SGHNT and YYREEE (reference sequence). In nucleotides, the CDR3 is TGTGCCAGCAGCCACCGGACAGGGGGAGAGACCCAGTACTTC. Its protein is CASSHRTGGETQYF. The entire variable domain, with the rest obtained from reference TRBV5-4 and TRBJ2-5, is as follows: ETGVTQSPTHLIKTRGQQVTLRCSSQSGHNTVSWYQQALGQGPQFIFQYYREEENGRGNFPPRFSGLQFPNYSSELNVNALELDDSALYLCASSHRTGGETQYFGPGTRLLVL.

There are a few counts of this clone. The chain combines TRBV21-1 with TRBJ2-7; no check of the table's D call, TRBD1, against the DNA was made. TRBV21-1 is tagged as a pseudogene. The CDR3 is made up of 11 amino acids. The CDR3 DNA follows: TGTGCCAGCGACACAGGGGACGAGCAGTACTTC. Protein: CASDTGDEQYF.

The chain has TRBV27 and TRBJ1-6, with D hard to call. The CDR3 spans 12 residues. Germline V CDR1 and CDR2: MNHEY, SMNVEV (reference sequence). With 6 bases removed from V and 8 bases from J, the gap between germline ends came to 8 bases. CDR3 loop: CASSPIHSPLHF. In nucleotides, the CDR3 is TGTGCCAGCAGCCCTATACATTCACCCCTCCACTTT.

The V call is TRBV15, the J call TRBJ1-4, with 8 bases matching TRBD1. V lost 0 bases to trimming and J lost 9 bases; unmatched junction nucleotides: 15. CDR1 is LNHNV and CDR2 is YYDKDF in the germline V gene (reference sequence). The CDR3 sequence is 18 residues long. CDR3 nucleotide sequence: TGTGCCACCAGCAGAGACCTCACGGACAGGGTGGAAGATAAAAAACTGTTTTTT. Translating it yields CATSRDLTDRVEDKKLFF.

The sample holds a few counts of this clone. V gene TRBV11-2 combines with J gene TRBJ1-2; 9 nucleotides match TRBD1. The CDR3 runs 15 residues. The V segment lost 3 bases and the J segment 4 bases; nucleotides outside the gene matches: 6. Germline-derived CDR1 and CDR2 are SGHAT and FQNNGV. The CDR3 DNA follows: TGTGCCAGCAGCTTTACGGAGGGACAGGGCTATGGCTACACCTTC. Its translation: CASSFTEGQGYGYTF.

V usage is TRBV27 and J usage is TRBJ2-1, with 12 nucleotides matching TRBD2. The length of the CDR3 is 15 residues. The V gene end was trimmed by 6 bases and the J gene end by 7 bases; junction bases not matched to a gene: 7. The germline V gene has CDR1 MNHEY and CDR2 SMNVEV (reference sequence). This CDR3 reads CASSYLAGGGNEQFF. CDR3 bases: TGTGCCAGCAGCTATCTAGCGGGAGGGGGGAATGAGCAGTTCTTC.

In DNA, the CDR3 is TGTGCCAGCACCCTAAATCGGGACACTGAAGCTTTCTTT. It translates to CASTLNRDTEAFF. V and J are TRBV6-5 and TRBJ1-1; D uncertain. Germline V gene sequence: CDR1 MNHEY, CDR2 SVGAGI. There are 13 residues in the CDR3. V was shortened by 7 bases and J by 3 bases, with 12 bases between the two germline ends.

The J gene is TRBJ2-1, the V gene TRBV5-1, with 9 positions matching TRBD2. This CDR3 has 15 amino acids. Germline V lookup: CDR1 SGHRS, CDR2 YFSETQ. Trimming took 2 bases from V and 6 from J; bases not matched to a gene: 6. The DNA of the CDR3 is TGCGCCAGCAGCTTCCTTAGCGGGAGCCGCAATGAGCAGTTCTTC. This gives the protein CASSFLSGSRNEQFF.

The V gene is TRBV19, the J gene TRBJ2-2; tentatively, D is TRBD2 (6 bases). Trimming cost V 3 bases and J 1 base, with 9 bases left between them. This CDR3 has 15 amino acids. CDR1 and CDR2 (germline): LNHDA, SQIVND (reference sequence). For the CDR3, the DNA is TGTGCCAGTAGTATCGGTAGCGGGAACACCGGGGAGCTGTTTTTT. Amino acid sequence: CASSIGSGNTGELFF.

The chain links TRBV4-1 to TRBJ2-7, with TRBD2 identical over 8 bases. CDR1 is MGHRA and CDR2 is YSYEKL in the germline V gene. The CDR3 covers 17 residues. V shed 1 base, J shed 3 bases, and the junction held 11 bases outside the gene matches. The chain's CDR3 is CASSQGYASGHYYEQYF. CDR3 nucleotide sequence: TGCGCCAGCAGCCAAGGGTATGCTAGCGGGCACTACTACGAGCAGTACTTC.

This clone was found once. This chain uses TRBV28 with TRBJ1-5; 9 bases agree with TRBD1. This CDR3 has 14 amino acids. Per germline, CDR1 MDHEN and CDR2 SYDVKM. J gave up 6 bases and V 10 bases, and 10 bases lay outside the gene matches. DNA for the CDR3: TGTGCCACCCTCGACGGACAGGGGTTTCAGCCCCAGCATTTT. Translating gives CATLDGQGFQPQHF.

The genes are TRBV19 and TRBJ2-3, with D possibly TRBD2 on 7 matching bases. Trimming took off 6 bases at V and 3 bases at J, with 31 bases between the two ends. Germline V gene data show CDR1 as LNHDA and CDR2 as SQIVND (reference sequence). This CDR3 region has 20 residues. As DNA, the CDR3 is TGTGCCAGTAGCGGGGGGCTGGCGGGAGTTGGTATAAGAGGTACAGATACGCAGTATTTT. It codes for CASSGGLAGVGIRGTDTQYF.

The genes are TRBV2 and TRBJ1-5; 8 bases align to TRBD1. Unmatched junction bases numbered 7, after V lost 4 bases and J lost 2 bases. The CDR3 covers 16 residues. Per the germline V gene, CDR1 is SNHLY and CDR2 is FYNNEI. CDR3 region: CASSGGQGRGNQPQHF. CDR3 in DNA: TGTGCCAGCAGTGGTGGACAGGGAAGAGGCAATCAGCCCCAGCATTTT.

The J gene is TRBJ2-3, the V gene TRBV4-2, with TRBD2 identical over 8 bases. Germline V gene sequence: CDR1 LGHNA, CDR2 YNFKEQ. V lost 5 bases, J lost 1 base, and 8 bases stayed unmatched. CDR3 length equals 16 residues. CDR3 protein: CASSYEGRGGTDTQYF. The CDR3 DNA is TGTGCCAGCAGCTACGAGGGGCGGGGGGGCACAGATACGCAGTATTTT.

The V gene is TRBV5-1, the J gene TRBJ1-1; the match to TRBD1 covers 12 bases. This CDR3 is 19 amino acids long. Looked up from germline, CDR1 is SGHRS and CDR2 is YFSETQ. The V segment lost 0 bases and the J segment 3 bases; nucleotides outside the gene matches: 12. CDR3 region: CASSLVRPGQGARHTEAFF. The CDR3 DNA follows: TGCGCCAGCAGCTTGGTCAGACCGGGACAGGGGGCGAGGCACACTGAAGCTTTCTTT.

The J gene is TRBJ2-5, the V gene TRBV30; perhaps TRBD2 as D (6 bases). V dropped 3 bases and J dropped 5 bases, with 13 bases sitting between them. Germline CDR1 reads GTSNPN; CDR2 reads SVGIG (reference sequence). This CDR3 region has 13 residues. This chain's CDR3 is CAWSPGGAETQYF. CDR3 coding DNA: TGTGCCTGGAGCCCCGGGGGAGCTGAGACCCAGTACTTC. Full variable domain (rest looked up from reference TRBV30 and TRBJ2-5): SQTIHQWPATLVQPVGSPLSLECTVEGTSNPNLYWYRQAAGRGLQLLFYSVGIGQISSEVPQNLSASRPQDRQFILSSKKLLLSDSGFYLCAWSPGGAETQYFGPGTRLLVL.

This clone was picked up one time. This rearrangement joins TRBV5-4 to TRBJ2-7, with TRBD2 matching 14 bases. The V gene's germline CDR1 is SGHNT and CDR2 YYREEE (reference sequence). Germline trimming cut 3 bases from V and 7 bases from J; bases unmatched to any gene: 6. The CDR3 has 15 residues. CDR3 nucleotides: TGTGCCAGCAGCTCGGGACTAGCGGGAGTGGAAGAGCAGTACTTC. Residues: CASSSGLAGVEEQYF.

The chain has TRBV6-5 and TRBJ2-1, with 9 bases matching TRBD2. CDR3 length: 15 amino acids. Germline V gene lookup returns CDR1 MNHEY and CDR2 SVGAGI. The ends lost 6 bases at V and 4 bases at J; junction bases unmatched: 7. The CDR3 nucleotides read TGTGCCAGCAGCTGGGAGACTAGCGGATACAATGAGCAGTTCTTC. Encoded protein: CASSWETSGYNEQFF.

This CDR3 is CARIARYPNTEAFF. The CDR3 region has the DNA TGTGCCAGAATCGCCCGGTACCCGAACACTGAAGCTTTCTTT. This chain uses TRBV5-3 with TRBJ1-1; no clear D gene. TRBV5-3 is noted as an ORF with a role that remains uncertain. V lost 6 bases and J 1 base, leaving 13 bases between the germline ends. The CDR3 contains 14 residues.

The chain uses TRBV5-1 and TRBJ2-6, with 12 bases matching TRBD2. J lost 0 bases, V lost 4 bases, and 5 bases had no gene match. The CDR3 is 18 residues long. CDR1 and CDR2 from the germline V gene are SGHRS and YFSETQ. The CDR3 coding sequence is TGCGCCAGCAGCCTTAGACTAGCGGGGGTCTCTGGGGCCAACGTCCTGACTTTC. This encodes CASSLRLAGVSGANVLTF. Full variable domain (outside the CDR3, taken from reference TRBV5-1 and TRBJ2-6): KAGVTQTPRYLIKTRGQQVTLSCSPISGHRSVSWYQQTPGQGLQFLFEYFSETQRNKGNFPGRFSGRQFSNSRSEMNVSTLELGDSALYLCASSLRLAGVSGANVLTFGAGSRLTVL.

The V and J genes are TRBV11-3 and TRBJ1-2; TRBD1 agrees at 10 bases. The CDR3 is made up of 15 amino acids. From germline, CDR1 is SGHNT and CDR2 YENEEA. V lost 2 bases to trimming and J lost 5 bases; unmatched junction nucleotides: 5. CDR3 residues: CASSLPGQGTYGYTF. Here the CDR3 DNA reads TGTGCCAGCAGCTTACCGGGACAGGGGACGTATGGCTACACCTTC.

The rearrangement links TRBV3-1 (or the pseudogene TRBV3-2) to TRBJ2-3, with 9 bases identical to TRBD2. V dropped 0 bases and J dropped 6; count of bases not matched to a gene: 7. The CDR3 spans 16 residues. CDR1 is LGHDT and CDR2 is YNNKEL in the germline V gene (reference sequence). DNA of the CDR3: TGTGCCAGCAGCCAAGATGGGACTAGCTTTTGGGATACGCAGTATTTT. It is translated as CASSQDGTSFWDTQYF.

The chain employs TRBV6-1 and TRBJ1-4, with D maybe TRBD1 (5 bases). CDR3 length equals 17 residues. Trimming took 3 bases from V and 4 from J, leaving 18 bases between them. Germline V gene sequence: CDR1 MNHNS, CDR2 SASEGT. CDR3 residues: CASSDPRDYRNNEKLFF. As DNA, the CDR3 is TGTGCCAGCAGTGACCCACGGGACTACAGGAATAATGAAAAACTGTTTTTT.

The rearrangement uses TRBV6-4 and TRBJ2-2; D is unresolved. Trimming left V 3 bases short and J 2 bases short, with 7 bases between. Germline V CDR1 and CDR2: MRHNA, SNTAGT. The CDR3 sequence is 14 residues long. CDR3 coding DNA: TGTGCCAGCAGTGAGGGCATCAACACCGGGGAGCTGTTTTTT. Encoded protein: CASSEGINTGELFF.

The V and J genes are TRBV19 and TRBJ2-3, with no clear D. V was cut by 2 bases and J by 3 bases, with 12 bases left in between. Germline V CDR1 and CDR2: LNHDA, SQIVND (reference sequence). The CDR3 sequence is 15 residues long. The CDR3 here is CASSIRRGGTDTQYF. For the CDR3, the DNA is TGTGCCAGTAGTATACGGAGAGGTGGGACAGATACGCAGTATTTT.

CDR3 sequence (DNA): TGTGCCAGCAGCTTATCGGGGAGTCCAGATACGCAGTATTTT. It yields the protein CASSLSGSPDTQYF. This rearrangement joins TRBV7-8 to TRBJ2-3; TRBD2 is a possible D gene (5 bases). Trimming shortened V by 2 bases and J by 4 bases, and 10 bases separated the two germline ends. The CDR3 extends over 14 amino acids. In germline, CDR1 is SGHVS, CDR2 FQNEAQ.

This clone has a handful of counts. The genes are TRBV2 and TRBJ2-7; 7 positions agree with TRBD1. The junction had 8 bases not matched to a gene; V was cut back by 9 bases and J by 0 bases. The V gene's germline CDR1 is SNHLY and CDR2 FYNNEI. CDR3 size: 14 residues. The CDR3 here is CASQTGSSSYEQYF. CDR3 nucleotide sequence: TGTGCCAGTCAGACAGGGTCAAGCTCCTACGAGCAGTACTTC.

The rearrangement uses TRBV27 and TRBJ2-1, with D possibly being TRBD1 (5 bases). V was shortened by 6 bases and J by 8 bases, with 20 bases between the two germline ends. This CDR3 contains 15 residues. Germline V gives CDR1 MNHEY, CDR2 SMNVEV (reference sequence). Written as DNA, the CDR3 is TGTGCCAGCAGCCGGATCGACGGAGTCAGGGATGAGCAGTTCTTC. Its translation is CASSRIDGVRDEQFF.

The chain has TRBV30 and TRBJ2-5; 10 bases fit TRBD2. Germline CDR1 GTSNPN, CDR2 SVGIG (reference sequence). CDR3 length equals 17 residues. V lost 0 bases and J lost 4; bases outside the gene matches: 11. DNA for the CDR3: TGTGCCTGGAGTGTATACGGTCCTAGCGGGAGAGGAGAGACCCAGTACTTC. Translating it yields CAWSVYGPSGRGETQYF. The complete variable domain, with remaining parts taken from reference TRBV30 and TRBJ2-5, reads SQTIHQWPATLVQPVGSPLSLECTVEGTSNPNLYWYRQAAGRGLQLLFYSVGIGQISSEVPQNLSASRPQDRQFILSSKKLLLSDSGFYLCAWSVYGPSGRGETQYFGPGTRLLVL.